Each of the 8 T cell receptor beta chains below was sequenced from the same sample in a study of blood T cell repertoires in COVID-19. Assay used: immunoSEQ multiplex PCR; TCRdb lists only in-frame clones, some missing. The sample lists about 120,000 clones, 71% occurring once. What was sequenced was peripheral blood. These receptors were obtained from a human donor with acute or convalescent COVID-19. The donor label of this sample is uncertain.

The chain is built from TRBV28 and TRBJ2-7, with 9 bases identical to TRBD1. This CDR3 contains 13 residues. Germline lookup yields CDR1 MDHEN and CDR2 SYDVKM. Trimming cost V 3 bases and J 8 bases; bases outside gene matches: 5. This CDR3 reads CASSLGQGNKQYF. CDR3 nucleotide sequence: TGTGCCAGCAGTTTGGGACAGGGTAACAAGCAGTACTTC.

The chain is built from TRBV7-2 and TRBJ1-6; no firm D call. Trimming took 2 bases from V and 13 from J, leaving 9 bases between them. The CDR3 spans 12 residues. The germline V gene encodes CDR1 SGHTA and CDR2 FQGNSA. CDR3 residues: CASSLLSVPLHF. CDR3 bases: TGTGCCAGCAGCTTACTATCCGTGCCCCTCCACTTT.

This sequence joins TRBV15 and TRBJ2-5; TRBD1 is a possible D gene (5 bases). Germline CDR1 reads LNHNV; CDR2 reads YYDKDF (reference sequence). The CDR3 loop spans 14 amino acids. Trimming stripped 1 base from V and 5 bases from J, with 11 bases between. This CDR3 is CATSRGTTGETQYF. Written as DNA, the CDR3 is TGTGCCACCAGCAGAGGGACAACTGGCGAGACCCAGTACTTC.

The rearrangement uses TRBV6-6 and TRBJ1-4, with 7 bases matching TRBD1. V lost 2 bases to trimming and J lost 1 base; unmatched junction nucleotides: 1. The CDR3 runs to 15 residues. Per the germline V gene, CDR1 is MNHNY and CDR2 is SVGAGI (reference sequence). The CDR3 coding sequence is TGTGCCAGCAGTTACGGGGACAGAACTAATGAAAAACTGTTTTTT. Amino acid sequence: CASSYGDRTNEKLFF.

This chain connects TRBV5-1 to TRBJ2-3, with 7 bases that match TRBD2. The CDR3 has 15 amino acids. CDR1 SGHRS and CDR2 YFSETQ come from the germline V gene. Germline trimming cut 4 bases from V and 5 bases from J; bases unmatched to any gene: 10. This chain's CDR3 is CASSRSGYRGDTQYF. In nucleotides, the CDR3 is TGCGCCAGCAGCCGTAGCGGGTACCGGGGAGATACGCAGTATTTT. The entire variable domain, with the rest obtained from reference TRBV5-1 and TRBJ2-3, is as follows: KAGVTQTPRYLIKTRGQQVTLSCSPISGHRSVSWYQQTPGQGLQFLFEYFSETQRNKGNFPGRFSGRQFSNSRSEMNVSTLELGDSALYLCASSRSGYRGDTQYFGPGTRLTVL.

J is TRBJ1-1 and V is TRBV12-3 or TRBV12-4; D call uncertain. The CDR3 spans 13 residues. With 1 base removed from V and 6 bases from J, the gap between germline ends came to 9 bases. This CDR3 reads CASSLGPGAEAFF. CDR3 bases: TGTGCCAGCAGTTTAGGACCTGGAGCTGAAGCTTTCTTT.

The genes are TRBV15 and TRBJ2-7; a possible D gene is TRBD1 (5 bases). Trimming took off 0 bases at V and 3 bases at J, with 15 bases between the two ends. Germline CDR1 and CDR2: LNHNV and YYDKDF (reference sequence). This CDR3 comprises 16 residues. Written as DNA, the CDR3 is TGTGCCACCAGCAGAGATCTGCTAAGGGGCTACTACGAGCAGTACTTC. It is translated as CATSRDLLRGYYEQYF.

The gene calls are TRBV9 and TRBJ1-1; no clear D gene. CDR1 SGDLS and CDR2 YYNGEE come from the germline V gene. This CDR3 is 13 amino acids long. V was clipped by 4 bases and J by 11 bases, with 18 bases between them. The CDR3 sequence is CASSSSDSRHAFF. CDR3 coding DNA: TGTGCCAGCAGCTCCAGCGACTCCCGCCACGCTTTCTTT.